One T cell receptor (beta chain) is described in this entry. Its cognate antigen is unknown. No DNA is given; TCRdb re-called the 5' RACE reads and lists each CDR3 protein once. Its table lists about 380,000 distinct CDR3 sequences. This sample stems from a study of monozygotic twins with inflammatory bowel disease. Findings and limits, study-wide: Different T cell subtypes could not be distinguished.

Per germline, CDR1 MNHEY and CDR2 SVGEGT. The CDR3 covers 14 residues. The source is a human donor with ulcerative colitis or Crohn's disease, or a healthy co-twin of an affected twin (not recorded which). The chain couples TRBV6-2 or TRBV6-3 to TRBJ2-1; TCRdb indicates TRBD2, and absent DNA this call remains unverified. The source material was blood. CDR3 sequence reads: CASRRLAGRNEQFF.